This TCR beta chain came from a study of OX40 agonist ivuxolimab in advanced cancers. The wider study: Patients achieving partial responses numbered three: one hepatocellular carcinoma case and two cutaneous melanoma cases.

Findings and limits, study-wide: Relative to CD4+, CD8+ T cells held more expanded clones on average. Partial responders dosed at 0.1-3.0 mg/kg displayed clonal expansion ranking among the lowest.

TCRdb keeps only in-frame clones here, not all; method: immunoSEQ multiplex PCR. This repertoire shows about 48,000 clones, 88% found once; its top ten account for roughly 56%. The sampling schedule covered blood at baseline, cycle 4 day 1, and cycle 7 day 1. The V gene's germline CDR1 is GTSNPN and CDR2 SVGIG (reference sequence). The CDR3 covers 15 residues. The V end lost 0 bases, the J end lost 7 bases, and 16 bases lay between the germline ends. With respect to this clone: Antigen: not known.

The source material was CD4+ or CD8+ T cells sorted from blood, sampled in a trial of the OX40 agonist ivuxolimab. The V call is TRBV30, the J call TRBJ1-5, with D unresolved. This clonotype originated in an adult with an advanced solid tumor such as melanoma, head and neck, liver or kidney cancer. The DNA for the CDR3 is TGTGCCTGGAGTGTACGGGGAGGGATGGAACAGCCCCAGCATTTT. Its translation: CAWSVRGGMEQPQHF.